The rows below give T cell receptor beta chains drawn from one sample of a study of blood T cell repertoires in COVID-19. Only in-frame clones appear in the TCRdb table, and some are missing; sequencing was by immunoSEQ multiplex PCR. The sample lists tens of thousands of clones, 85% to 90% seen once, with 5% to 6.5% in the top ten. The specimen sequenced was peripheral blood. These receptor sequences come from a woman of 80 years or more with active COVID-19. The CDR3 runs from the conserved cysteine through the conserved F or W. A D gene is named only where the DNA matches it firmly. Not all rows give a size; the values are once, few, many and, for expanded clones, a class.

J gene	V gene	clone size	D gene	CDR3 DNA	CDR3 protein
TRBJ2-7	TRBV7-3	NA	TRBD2	TGTGCCAGCAGCTTACTAGCGGGAGGGCCCTACGAGCAGTACTTC	CASSLLAGGPYEQYF
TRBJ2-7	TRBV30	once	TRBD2	TGTGCCTGGAGTCCTCAACGGCCCCTACTAGCGGGAGAGCAGTACTTC	CAWSPQRPLLAGEQYF
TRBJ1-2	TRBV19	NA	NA	TGTGCCAGTAGTGCAGACAGATTCGGCTACACCTTC	CASSADRFGYTF
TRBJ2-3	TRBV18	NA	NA	TGTGCCAGCTCACCACTTGGCACCACAGCCACAGATACGCAGTATTTT	CASSPLGTTATDTQYF
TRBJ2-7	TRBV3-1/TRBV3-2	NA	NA	TGTGCCAGCAGCCAAAGTGAGTACGAGCAGTACTTC	CASSQSEYEQYF
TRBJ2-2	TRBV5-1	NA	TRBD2	TGCGCCAGCAGCTTGGCCGGGGGACTAGCGGGAACCGGGGAGCTGTTTTTT	CASSLAGGLAGTGELFF
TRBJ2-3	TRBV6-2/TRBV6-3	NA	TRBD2	TGTGCCAGCAGTTTTCCGGGAGGGCCTTCCGACACAGATACGCAGTATTTT	CASSFPGGPSDTDTQYF
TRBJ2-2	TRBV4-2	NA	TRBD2	TGTGCCAGCAGCTCGCGTGAGGCTAGCGGGGCTACCGGGGAGCTGTTTTTT	CASSSREASGATGELFF
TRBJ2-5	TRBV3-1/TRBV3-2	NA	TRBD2	TGTGCCAGCAGTGGGGGAGGGAGGCAAGAGACCCAGTACTTC	CASSGGGRQETQYF
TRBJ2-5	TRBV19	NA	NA	TGTGCCAGTAGTATAGATCGGCAGGGTAAGACCCAGTACTTC	CASSIDRQGKTQYF
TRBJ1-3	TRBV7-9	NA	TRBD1	TGTGCCAGCAGCTCACAGGGGGCGTCTGGAAACACCATATATTTT	CASSSQGASGNTIYF
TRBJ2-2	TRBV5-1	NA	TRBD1	TGCGCCAGCAGCTCGGGACAGCTCAACACCGGGGAGCTGTTTTTT	CASSSGQLNTGELFF
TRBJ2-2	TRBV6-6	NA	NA	TGTGCCAGCAGTTACCCCGACGTAGCACTCGGGGAGCTGTTTTTT	CASSYPDVALGELFF
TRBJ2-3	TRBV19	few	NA	TGTGCCAGTCAAAAAGCGTTCTACACAGATACGCAGTATTTT	CASQKAFYTDTQYF
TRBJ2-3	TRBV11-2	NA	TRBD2	TGTGCCAGCAGAACAAAGTCCCCCTCAGCGGGAAGCACAGATACGCAGTATTTT	CASRTKSPSAGSTDTQYF
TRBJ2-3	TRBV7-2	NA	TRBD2	TGTGCCAGCAGCTTACTAGGAAGGGGACTAGCGGCCACAGATACGCAGTATTTT	CASSLLGRGLAATDTQYF
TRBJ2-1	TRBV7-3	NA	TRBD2	TGTGCCAGCAGCTCGAGCGGGAGCGGTGAGCAGTTCTTC	CASSSSGSGEQFF
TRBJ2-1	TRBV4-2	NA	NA	TGTGCCAGCAGCCAAGACCCGGGAGAGGGTGGTGCGAATGAGCAGTTCTTC	CASSQDPGEGGANEQFF
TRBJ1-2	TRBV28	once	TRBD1	TGTGCCAGCAGTTTACAGCCCCCGACAGGGGGCGGCTACACCTTC	CASSLQPPTGGGYTF
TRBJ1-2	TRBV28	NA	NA	TGTGCCAGCAGTTTATTTCAGGGCCGCTATGGCTACACCTTC	CASSLFQGRYGYTF
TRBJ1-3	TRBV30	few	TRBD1	TGTGCCTGGAGACGCCGGGACAGCTCTGGAAACACCATATATTTT	CAWRRRDSSGNTIYF
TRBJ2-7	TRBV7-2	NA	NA	TGTGCCAGCAGTCACAACCCGGGATCCTCCTACGAGCAGTACTTC	CASSHNPGSSYEQYF
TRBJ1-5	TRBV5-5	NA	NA	TGTGCCAGCAGCTTGGAGTGGCAGGGGTGGGAGCCCCAGCATTTT	CASSLEWQGWEPQHF
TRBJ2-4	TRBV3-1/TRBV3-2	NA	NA	TGTGCCAGCGGCCGGAGGGGTGAATATGGAAACATTCAGTACTTC	CASGRRGEYGNIQYF
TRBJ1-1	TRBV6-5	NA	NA	TGTGCCAGCAGCCTAGTAAACACTGAAGCTTTCTTT	CASSLVNTEAFF
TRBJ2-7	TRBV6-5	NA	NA	TGTGCCAGCAGTTACTACGGGAGCTCCTACGAGCAGTACTTC	CASSYYGSSYEQYF
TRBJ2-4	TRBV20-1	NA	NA	TGCAGTGCTAGTGACAGAAGTCTAGCCAAAAACATTCAGTACTTC	CSASDRSLAKNIQYF
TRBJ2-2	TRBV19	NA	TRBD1	TGTGCCAGCACTTACAGGGGCGCCGGGGAGCTGTTTTTT	CASTYRGAGELFF
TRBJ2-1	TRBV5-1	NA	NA	TGCGCCAGCAGCTTGGAGAAGCAATCCTACAATGAGCAGTTCTTC	CASSLEKQSYNEQFF
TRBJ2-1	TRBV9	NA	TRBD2	TGTGCCAGCAGCGTAGTGTCGGGAGGCTCCGATGAGCAGTTCTTC	CASSVVSGGSDEQFF
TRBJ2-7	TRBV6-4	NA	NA	TGTGCCACCCAGGAGCGGCGCCGGACCTACCAGCACGAGCAGTACTTC	CATQERRRTYQHEQYF
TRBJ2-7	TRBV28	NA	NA	TGTGCCAGCAGTTCTTCCTCCAGGACAGCGCTCTCCTACGAGCAGTACTTC	CASSSSSRTALSYEQYF
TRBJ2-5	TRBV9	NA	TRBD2	TGTGCCAGCAGCGTAGGCCTTCCCCACAGCGGGAGGGCCTGGGAGACCCAGTACTTC	CASSVGLPHSGRAWETQYF
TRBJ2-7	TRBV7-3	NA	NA	TGTGCCCGAGGGATCCGTGCATGGGGGACACCTCTCTCCTACGAGCAGTACTTC	CARGIRAWGTPLSYEQYF
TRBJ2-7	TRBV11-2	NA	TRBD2	TGTGCCAGCAGCTCACTAGCGGGCCGCTCCTACGAGCAGTACTTC	CASSSLAGRSYEQYF
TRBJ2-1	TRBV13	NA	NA	TGTGCCAGCAGCTTAGGCCTGCGAGTTGAGCAGTTCTTC	CASSLGLRVEQFF
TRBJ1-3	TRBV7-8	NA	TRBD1	TGTGCCAGCAGCTTAGCCACCGGGGGCGGGACAGACTACACCATATATTTT	CASSLATGGGTDYTIYF
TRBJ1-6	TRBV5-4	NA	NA	TGTGCCAGCAGCTTGTTTTCCAGGGTTGGGAATTCACCCCTCCACTTT	CASSLFSRVGNSPLHF
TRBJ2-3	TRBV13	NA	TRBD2	TGTGCCAGCAGCTTACCCCGTCGGGCTAGCGGTCGCACAGATACGCAGTATTTT	CASSLPRRASGRTDTQYF
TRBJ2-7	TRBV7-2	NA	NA	TGTGCCAGCCATGGAGCGGGTGCTTCCTACGAGCAGTACTTC	CASHGAGASYEQYF
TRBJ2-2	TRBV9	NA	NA	TGTGCCAGCAGCGTAGTCGGGGACACCGGGGAGCTGTTTTTT	CASSVVGDTGELFF
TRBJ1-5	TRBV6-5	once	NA	TGTGCCAGCAGACCCACAGAGAATAGCAATCAGCCCCAGCATTTT	CASRPTENSNQPQHF